These 11 T cell receptor beta chains originate from one sample sequenced in a study of OX40 agonist ivuxolimab in advanced cancers. The protocol was immunoSEQ multiplex PCR, while the TCRdb copy is restricted to in-frame clones and leaves out a portion. The sample lists approximately 58,000 clones, 75% to 90% occurring once. The source material was CD4+ or CD8+ T cells sorted from blood, sampled in a trial of the OX40 agonist ivuxolimab. The source of these receptors is an adult with an advanced solid tumor such as melanoma, head and neck, liver or kidney cancer.

The chain couples TRBV9 to TRBJ1-4; possibly TRBD1 for D (5 bases). The germline V gene has CDR1 SGDLS and CDR2 YYNGEE. The ends were cut back, 2 bases at V and 7 bases at J, with 15 bases in the middle. CDR3 length: 15 amino acids. The CDR3 sequence: CASSVAGTSGEKLFF. The CDR3 nucleotides read TGTGCCAGCAGCGTGGCTGGGACGTCTGGTGAAAAACTGTTTTTT.

The CDR3 DNA reads as TGCGCCAGCAGTCGGGACGGCAGCTCCTACAATGAGCAGTTCTTC. The encoded protein is CASSRDGSSYNEQFF. This rearrangement joins TRBV5-1 to TRBJ2-1; the D call may be TRBD1 or TRBD2 (5 bases each). The ends were cut back, 5 bases at V and 0 bases at J, with 12 bases in the middle. CDR1 and CDR2 (germline): SGHRS, YFSETQ. The CDR3 has 15 residues.

J is TRBJ2-7 and V is TRBV28; 11 nucleotides align to TRBD2. The CDR3 runs 19 residues. Germline V gene data show CDR1 as MDHEN and CDR2 as SYDVKM. Unmatched junction bases numbered 16, after V lost 6 bases and J lost 0 bases. The DNA for the CDR3 is TGTGCCAGCAGCTACCCCCTCCTAGCGGGGGGACCTAGCTCCTACGAGCAGTACTTC. Amino acid sequence: CASSYPLLAGGPSSYEQYF.

The V call is TRBV11-2, the J call TRBJ1-2; 8 bases align to TRBD1. This CDR3 has 13 residues. Germline V gene lookup returns CDR1 SGHAT and CDR2 FQNNGV. V lost 5 bases to trimming and J lost 4 bases; unmatched junction nucleotides: 3. CDR3 region: CASSPGGGYGYTF. Here the CDR3 DNA reads TGTGCCAGCAGCCCAGGGGGCGGCTATGGCTACACCTTC.

This clone was observed a handful of times. The chain carries TRBV2 and TRBJ2-5; 16 bases fit TRBD2. V shed 0 bases, J shed 1 base, and the junction held 8 bases outside the gene matches. The germline CDR1 and CDR2 sequences are SNHLY and FYNNEI. There are 20 residues in the CDR3. This CDR3 is CASSEAPGLAGGPPQETQYF. The CDR3 DNA is TGTGCCAGCAGTGAAGCGCCGGGACTAGCGGGGGGGCCCCCCCAAGAGACCCAGTACTTC. The whole variable domain, filled in from reference TRBV2 and TRBJ2-5, reads EPEVTQTPSHQVTQMGQEVILRCVPISNHLYFYWYRQILGQKVEFLVSFYNNEISEKSEIFDDQFSVERPDGSNFTLKIRSTKLEDSAMYFCASSEAPGLAGGPPQETQYFGPGTRLLVL.

This chain joins TRBV27 and TRBJ2-7, with TRBD1 identical over 7 bases. This CDR3 region has 15 residues. V lost 3 bases to trimming and J lost 1 base; unmatched junction nucleotides: 6. From germline, CDR1 is MNHEY and CDR2 SMNVEV (reference sequence). CDR3 in DNA: TGTGCCAGCAGTTTGGACAGGTCGGCTTCCTACGAGCAGTACTTC. It is translated as CASSLDRSASYEQYF.

This rearrangement joins TRBV5-1 to TRBJ2-2, with a tentative D call TRBD2 (5 bases). The germline V gene has CDR1 SGHRS and CDR2 YFSETQ. The length of the CDR3 is 15 residues. The V and J ends lost 4 bases and 2 bases respectively, with 12 bases between them. The CDR3 bases are TGCGCCAGCAGCCAAAACGGGGTTAACACCGGGGAGCTGTTTTTT. Its protein product is CASSQNGVNTGELFF.

This chain joins TRBV2 and TRBJ1-2; D not certain. The CDR3 contains 12 residues. Trimming stripped 7 bases from V and 0 bases from J, with 6 bases between. The V gene's germline CDR1 is SNHLY and CDR2 FYNNEI. The CDR3 DNA follows: TGTGCCAGCAAACAGACTAACTATGGCTACACCTTC. It translates to CASKQTNYGYTF. Based on the CDR3 plus reference TRBV2 and TRBJ1-2, the full variable domain is EPEVTQTPSHQVTQMGQEVILRCVPISNHLYFYWYRQILGQKVEFLVSFYNNEISEKSEIFDDQFSVERPDGSNFTLKIRSTKLEDSAMYFCASKQTNYGYTFGSGTRLTVV.

This clone was seen only once. V and J are TRBV10-1 and TRBJ1-3; perhaps TRBD1 as D (5 bases). V gave up 4 bases and J gave up 1 base, with 14 bases separating them. Per the germline V gene, CDR1 is WNHNN and CDR2 is SYGVQD (reference sequence). The CDR3 length is 16 residues. This chain's CDR3 is CASSAEQVTSGNTIYF. The CDR3, as DNA: TGCGCCAGCAGTGCCGAACAGGTTACTTCTGGAAACACCATATATTTT.

The V gene is TRBV30, the J gene TRBJ1-5; TRBD1 is a possible D gene (5 bases). There are 15 residues in the CDR3. Trimming left V 4 bases short and J 4 bases short, with 17 bases between. Germline-derived CDR1 and CDR2 are GTSNPN and SVGIG (reference sequence). In DNA, the CDR3 is TGTGCCTGGACCTGTAAGGGGCAGACAAATCAGCCCCAGCATTTT. Protein sequence: CAWTCKGQTNQPQHF.

The V and J genes are TRBV18 and TRBJ2-5, with 7 bases matching TRBD1. V dropped 3 bases and J dropped 1; count of bases not matched to a gene: 8. Germline V gives CDR1 KGHSH, CDR2 LQKENI. This CDR3 region has 16 residues. This CDR3 reads CASSPKGTDLQETQYF. Here the CDR3 DNA reads TGTGCCAGCTCACCTAAAGGGACAGACCTCCAAGAGACCCAGTACTTC.